This passage covers 17 T cell receptor beta chains from one sample sequenced in a study of PD-1 and CTLA-4 blockade in melanoma. Repertoires were generated with immunoSEQ multiplex PCR, while TCRdb's copy carries only in-frame clones and drops some. The sample has about 16,000 clones, about 70% seen once. The sample consisted of CD8+ T cells from peripheral blood, taken from a patient given anti-PD-1 treatment. Receptors originate from a human donor with melanoma.

V is TRBV27 and J is TRBJ2-7; 9 bases are shared with TRBD1. The junction had 6 bases not matched to a gene; V was cut back by 5 bases and J by 4 bases. Germline CDR1 and CDR2: MNHEY and SMNVEV (reference sequence). The CDR3 sequence is 14 residues long. CDR3 protein: CASSPRDRAYEQYF. CDR3 DNA sequence: TGTGCCAGCAGTCCCCGGGACAGGGCTTACGAGCAGTACTTC.

This chain links TRBV30 with TRBJ2-5, with TRBD1 as a possible D gene (6 bases). CDR1 and CDR2 from the germline V gene are GTSNPN and SVGIG (reference sequence). This CDR3 has 15 residues. Between the trimmed V and J ends, which lost 3 bases and 1 base, there was a span of 15 bases. CDR3 sequence reads: CAWRDLGQIQETQYF. CDR3 in DNA: TGTGCCTGGAGAGACCTCGGACAGATCCAAGAGACCCAGTACTTC.

The V and J genes are TRBV2 and TRBJ1-2, with 7 positions matching TRBD1. The germline CDR1 and CDR2 sequences are SNHLY and FYNNEI. The CDR3 has 15 amino acids. Trimming removed 5 bases from V and 4 bases from J; junction bases left unmatched: 10. For the CDR3, the DNA is TGTGCCAGCAGTTTCTTTCGGGACAGCGCCTATGGCTACACCTTC. Translation gives CASSFFRDSAYGYTF.

The V gene is TRBV11-1, the J gene TRBJ1-2, with D possibly being TRBD1 (6 bases). CDR1 is SGHAT, CDR2 FQDESV, per germline (reference sequence). Trimming left V 3 bases short and J 3 bases short, with 11 bases between. The CDR3 consists of 14 residues. The CDR3 reads CASSFQGSYYGYTF. DNA for the CDR3: TGTGCCAGCAGCTTCCAGGGGTCGTACTATGGCTACACCTTC.

The sample holds one count of this clone. The V call is TRBV27, the J call TRBJ1-6; no reliable D call. Deletions cut 7 bases from V and 7 bases from J, with 11 bases between. Per germline, CDR1 MNHEY and CDR2 SMNVEV (reference sequence). This CDR3 has 13 amino acids. Here the CDR3 DNA reads TGTGCCAGCAAAGACCTAGGCAATTCACCCCTCCACTTT. Protein product: CASKDLGNSPLHF.

This clone rates as medium-sized. V gene TRBV19 combines with J gene TRBJ2-7, with TRBD2 matching over 13 bases. The CDR3 extends over 14 amino acids. Germline CDR1 and CDR2: LNHDA and SQIVND (reference sequence). After removal of 5 bases from V and 2 bases from J, the junction contained 0 bases not matched to a gene. The CDR3 sequence is CASSGTSGAYEQYF. The CDR3 coding sequence is TGTGCCAGTAGTGGGACTAGCGGGGCCTACGAGCAGTACTTC.

The V gene is TRBV4-1, the J gene TRBJ2-7; the D is unclear. The CDR3 is 16 residues long. CDR1 is MGHRA, CDR2 YSYEKL, per germline. V dropped 0 bases and J dropped 1 base, with 13 bases sitting between them. CDR3 nucleotide sequence: TGCGCCAGCAGCCAAGAATCAGAGTTGAGATCCTACGAGCAGTACTTC. It yields the protein CASSQESELRSYEQYF.

The chain uses TRBV19 and TRBJ1-2; no clear D. With 1 base removed from V and 10 bases from J, the gap between germline ends came to 7 bases. Germline CDR1 LNHDA, CDR2 SQIVND (reference sequence). The CDR3 is made up of 11 amino acids. The CDR3, as DNA: TGTGCCAGTAGTATAGGCCCGTTCTACACCTTC. Residues: CASSIGPFYTF.

The chain couples TRBV6-5 to TRBJ1-2, with a weak D call TRBD1 (6 bases). In germline, CDR1 is MNHEY, CDR2 SVGAGI. The CDR3 extends over 16 amino acids. V lost 0 bases and J 4 bases, leaving 15 bases between the germline ends. CDR3 protein: CASSYSPRGTLYGYTF. The CDR3 DNA reads as TGTGCCAGCAGTTACTCGCCAAGGGGGACGCTCTATGGCTACACCTTC.

This clone was counted a single time. V gene TRBV4-1 combines with J gene TRBJ1-2, with 9 bases that match TRBD1. Germline CDR1 is MGHRA and CDR2 is YSYEKL. CDR3 length: 17 amino acids. With 0 bases clipped from V and 5 bases from J, the junction kept 10 bases outside the gene matches. The CDR3 DNA is TGCGCCAGCAGCCAAGATAAGGTTTGGGACAGGGCGTATGGCTACACCTTC. This sequence encodes CASSQDKVWDRAYGYTF.

The chain joins TRBV7-9 to TRBJ2-2; the D is unclear. Trimming took off 3 bases at V and 2 bases at J, with 13 bases between the two ends. Per the germline V gene, CDR1 is SEHNR and CDR2 is FQNEAQ (reference sequence). The CDR3 totals 16 residues. The CDR3 DNA reads as TGTGCCAGCAGCTTCGCTCCGGGCCTAAACACCGGGGAGCTGTTTTTT. Residues: CASSFAPGLNTGELFF.

The V and J genes are TRBV12-3 or TRBV12-4 and TRBJ1-1; D remains ambiguous. V dropped 8 bases and J dropped 3 bases, with 10 bases sitting between them. The CDR3 extends over 12 amino acids. The CDR3 here is CASQVGHTEAFF. The CDR3 nucleotides read TGTGCCAGCCAGGTAGGGCACACTGAAGCTTTCTTT.

The chain uses TRBV5-5 and TRBJ1-2; possible D gene TRBD1, 5 bases. The length of the CDR3 is 14 residues. Trimming cost V 4 bases and J 4 bases, with 14 bases left between them. Per germline, CDR1 SGHKS and CDR2 YYEKEE (reference sequence). The CDR3 reads CASSPDSGGYGYTF. In nucleotides, the CDR3 is TGTGCCAGCAGCCCCGATAGTGGGGGCTATGGCTACACCTTC.

V is TRBV5-5 and J is TRBJ2-2; a possible D gene is TRBD1 (6 bases). The germline V gene has CDR1 SGHKS and CDR2 YYEKEE (reference sequence). V lost 1 base to trimming and J lost 6 bases, with 10 bases between them. CDR3 length: 14 residues. Written as DNA, the CDR3 is TGTGCCAGCAGCTTGAACAGGGTCTCCGGGGAGCTGTTTTTT. This codes for CASSLNRVSGELFF.

The V gene is TRBV9, the J gene TRBJ1-5, with 11 bases aligning to TRBD1. Germline V gene lookup returns CDR1 SGDLS and CDR2 YYNGEE. This CDR3 is built from 17 residues. J lost 6 bases, V lost 4 bases, and 12 bases had no gene match. The CDR3 region is CASSLDSGQGGFQPQHF. The CDR3 DNA follows: TGTGCCAGCAGCCTAGATTCGGGACAGGGGGGATTTCAGCCCCAGCATTTT.

The CDR3 DNA follows: TGTGCCAGCAGTGAATATGGGGTGCGGGTGGATGAGCAGTTCTTC. Translated: CASSEYGVRVDEQFF. The rearrangement uses TRBV25-1 and TRBJ2-1; weak D call: TRBD2 (5 bases). The CDR3 covers 15 residues. Germline CDR1 is MGHDK and CDR2 is SYGVNS. Trimming took 0 bases from V and 8 from J, leaving 14 bases between them.

This clone was seen only a few times. V gene TRBV29-1 combines with J gene TRBJ2-5, with 8 bases aligning to TRBD1. V lost 3 bases to trimming and J lost 2 bases; unmatched junction nucleotides: 11. Germline-derived CDR1 and CDR2 are SQVTM and ANQGSEA. The CDR3 covers 16 residues. The CDR3 spells CSVDPDRGYVQETQYF. For the CDR3, the DNA is TGCAGCGTTGACCCTGACAGGGGATACGTACAAGAGACCCAGTACTTC.